This T cell receptor (beta chain) emerged from a study of blood T cell repertoires in COVID-19. Study-level background: Italy, Spain and the United States were the sources of the convalescent and acute COVID-19 samples. The analysed material was cDNA or gDNA that came from T cells, B-cell-depleted T cells, or PBMCs.

CDR3 size: 15 residues. Germline V gene data show CDR1 as LNHDA and CDR2 as SQIVND (reference sequence). V was trimmed by 7 bases and J by 0 bases, leaving 10 bases between them. Authors' methods: Nucleated cell number was recorded as an estimate derived from reference gene primer amplification. The protocol was immunoSEQ multiplex PCR, while the TCRdb copy is restricted to in-frame clones and leaves out a portion. The V and J calls and clone size were taken over from that table, and D and trimming were inferred from the DNA. The sample has about 81,000 clones, roughly 82% seen once. The sequence was collected from a human donor in a cohort sampled during active COVID-19. The chain carries TRBV19 and TRBJ1-6; D is unresolved. Sequencing was performed on peripheral blood. This CDR3 is CASKKTSSYNSPLHF. CDR3 in DNA: TGTGCCAGTAAGAAAACCAGCTCCTATAATTCACCCCTCCACTTT.